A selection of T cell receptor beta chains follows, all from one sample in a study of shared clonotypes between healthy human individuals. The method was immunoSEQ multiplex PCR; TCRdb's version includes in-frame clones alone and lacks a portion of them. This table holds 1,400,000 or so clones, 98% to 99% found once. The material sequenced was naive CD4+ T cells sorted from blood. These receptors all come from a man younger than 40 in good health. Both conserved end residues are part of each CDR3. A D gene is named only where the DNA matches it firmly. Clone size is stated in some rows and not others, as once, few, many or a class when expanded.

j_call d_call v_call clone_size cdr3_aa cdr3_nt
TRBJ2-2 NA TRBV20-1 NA CSAQNTGELFF TGCAGTGCTCAGAACACCGGGGAGCTGTTTTTT
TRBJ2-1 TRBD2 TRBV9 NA CASSARLAGAFGEQFF TGTGCCAGCAGCGCGCGACTAGCGGGAGCTTTTGGTGAGCAGTTCTTC
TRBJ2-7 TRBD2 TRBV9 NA CASSVDETLAGGPNYEQYF TGTGCCAGCAGCGTAGATGAAACCTTAGCGGGAGGGCCCAACTACGAGCAGTACTTC
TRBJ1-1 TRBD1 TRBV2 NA CAREGQGRTEAFF TGTGCCAGAGAGGGACAGGGTAGGACTGAAGCTTTCTTT
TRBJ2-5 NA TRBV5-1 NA CASSLYGEETQYF TGCGCCAGCAGCTTGTATGGAGAAGAGACCCAGTACTTC
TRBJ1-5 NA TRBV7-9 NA CASSLAGGISNQPQHF TGTGCCAGCAGCTTAGCGGGGGGAATTAGCAATCAGCCCCAGCATTTT
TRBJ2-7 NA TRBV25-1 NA CASTLLGEQYF TGTGCCAGCACCCTACTTGGCGAGCAGTACTTC
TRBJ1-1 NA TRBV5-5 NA CASSLRPENTEAFF TGTGCCAGCAGCTTGAGGCCGGAGAACACTGAAGCTTTCTTT
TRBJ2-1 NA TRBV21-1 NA CASSSGQGKYNEQFF TGTGCCAGCAGTTCTGGACAGGGGAAATACAATGAGCAGTTCTTC
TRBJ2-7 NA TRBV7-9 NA CASSPSAGRKYEQYF TGTGCCAGCAGCCCCTCTGCGGGACGGAAATACGAGCAGTACTTC
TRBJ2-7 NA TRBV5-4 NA CASNSRDTRDREQYF TGTGCCAGCAACAGCCGGGACACCCGGGACCGCGAGCAGTACTTC
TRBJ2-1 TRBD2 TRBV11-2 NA CASSPLTSGRYNEQFF TGTGCCAGCAGTCCTTTAACTAGCGGGAGGTACAATGAGCAGTTCTTC
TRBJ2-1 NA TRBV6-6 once CASSYRHEQFF TGTGCCAGCAGTTACCGGCATGAGCAGTTCTTC
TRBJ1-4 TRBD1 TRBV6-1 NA CASRRTGKNEKLFF TGTGCCAGCAGAAGGACAGGGAAAAATGAAAAACTGTTTTTT
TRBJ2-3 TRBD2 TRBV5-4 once CASSLSGATDTQYF TGTGCCAGCAGCTTGAGCGGGGCCACAGATACGCAGTATTTT
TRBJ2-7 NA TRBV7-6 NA CASSLDIGYEQYF TGTGCCAGCAGCTTAGACATTGGCTACGAGCAGTACTTC
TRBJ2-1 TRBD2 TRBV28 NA CASSVGTSGSSYNEQFF TGTGCCAGCAGTGTAGGGACTAGCGGGAGCTCCTACAATGAGCAGTTCTTC
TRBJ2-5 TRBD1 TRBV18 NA CASGPLRQGAATQYF TGTGCCAGCGGGCCTCTCAGACAGGGGGCAGCTACCCAGTACTTC
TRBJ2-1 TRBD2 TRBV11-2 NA CASRLAGSYNEQFF TGTGCCAGCAGACTAGCGGGATCCTACAATGAGCAGTTCTTC
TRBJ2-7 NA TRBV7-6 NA CASSLGYGYEQYF TGTGCCAGCAGCTTAGGTTACGGCTACGAGCAGTACTTC
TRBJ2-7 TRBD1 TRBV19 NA CASSIDGTAFYEQYF TGTGCCAGTAGTATAGACGGGACAGCCTTCTACGAGCAGTACTTC